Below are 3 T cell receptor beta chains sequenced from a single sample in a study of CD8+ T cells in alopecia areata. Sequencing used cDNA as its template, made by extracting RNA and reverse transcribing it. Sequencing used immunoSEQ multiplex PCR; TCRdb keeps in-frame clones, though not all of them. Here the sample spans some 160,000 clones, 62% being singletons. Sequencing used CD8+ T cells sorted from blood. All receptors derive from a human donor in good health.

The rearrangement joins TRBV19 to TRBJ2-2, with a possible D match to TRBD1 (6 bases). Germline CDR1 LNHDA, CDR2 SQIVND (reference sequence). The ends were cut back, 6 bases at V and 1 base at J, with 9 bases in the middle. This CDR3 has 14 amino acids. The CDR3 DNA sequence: TGTGCCAGTAGACCGACAGGGAACACCGGGGAGCTGTTTTTT. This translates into CASRPTGNTGELFF. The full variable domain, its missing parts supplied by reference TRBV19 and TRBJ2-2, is DGGITQSPKYLFRKEGQNVTLSCEQNLNHDAMYWYRQDPGQGLRLIYYSQIVNDFQKGDIAEGYSVSREKKESFPLTVTSAQKNPTAFYLCASRPTGNTGELFFGEGSRLTVL.

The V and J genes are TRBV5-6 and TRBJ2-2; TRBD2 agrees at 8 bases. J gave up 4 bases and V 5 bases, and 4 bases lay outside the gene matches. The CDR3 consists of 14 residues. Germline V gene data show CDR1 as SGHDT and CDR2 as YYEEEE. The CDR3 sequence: CASSSGGATGELFF. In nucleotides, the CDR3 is TGTGCCAGCAGTTCCGGGGGGGCCACCGGGGAGCTGTTTTTT.

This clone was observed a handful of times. The CDR3 DNA is TGTGCCACCAGCCGGTTGGGGGACGGGGCCAAAAACATTCAGTACTTC. It is translated as CATSRLGDGAKNIQYF. The chain links TRBV15 to TRBJ2-4; D might be TRBD1 or TRBD2, each matching 5 bases. Trimming stripped 5 bases from V and 1 base from J, with 15 bases between. The CDR3 is 16 residues long. Germline CDR1 is LNHNV and CDR2 is YYDKDF (reference sequence).